Listed here are 18 T cell receptor beta chains from one sample, sequenced in a study of response to subunit inactivated influenza vaccine. MiXCR, run by TCRdb on the RT-PCR reads, gives a single entry per CDR3 protein. The top ten hold about a tenth of the sample, which has around 540,000 distinct CDR3 sequences, about 12% seen once. The specimen comprised PBMCs from blood, sampled on the day of vaccination. These receptors were collected from a man aged 45 to 65 who received an inactivated influenza vaccine.

This clonotype was seen at least ten times. CDR3 DNA: TGCGCCAGCAGCTTGGAACAGACCTACGAGCAGTACTTC. Encoded protein: CASSLEQTYEQYF. The rearrangement joins TRBV5-1 to TRBJ2-7; no definite D call. This CDR3 has 13 amino acids. Germline V gene lookup returns CDR1 SGHRS and CDR2 YFSETQ. V was trimmed by 0 bases and J by 2 bases, leaving 6 bases between them. The whole variable domain, filled in from reference TRBV5-1 and TRBJ2-7, reads KAGVTQTPRYLIKTRGQQVTLSCSPISGHRSVSWYQQTPGQGLQFLFEYFSETQRNKGNFPGRFSGRQFSNSRSEMNVSTLELGDSALYLCASSLEQTYEQYFGPGTRLTVT.

This chain links TRBV6-1 with TRBJ2-5, with D tentatively TRBD1 or TRBD2 (6 bases each). The CDR3 has 15 amino acids. Germline assignment: CDR1 MNHNS and CDR2 SASEGT. V lost 9 bases and J 5 bases, leaving 22 bases between the germline ends. The CDR3 region has the DNA TGTGCCAGTGTGATACGGACAGAAGGGAGGGAGACCCAGTACTTC. Translating gives CASVIRTEGRETQYF.

This clonotype occurred a few times. The chain recombines TRBV7-9 with TRBJ2-5; D gene ambiguous. The CDR3 contains 15 residues. The germline gives CDR1 SEHNR, CDR2 FQNEAQ (reference sequence). Trimming took 5 bases from V and 2 from J, leaving 15 bases between them. In nucleotides, the CDR3 is TGTGCCAGCAGCCGAACTCGGACGGTACAAGAGACCCAGTACTTC. Translation gives CASSRTRTVQETQYF.

This clonotype was picked up a small number of times. The chain couples TRBV6-2 or TRBV6-3 to TRBJ2-7, with 7 bases fitting TRBD2. CDR3 size: 18 residues. Losses at the gene ends were 3 bases for V and 3 bases for J; bases not matched to a gene: 17. CDR1 is MNHEY and CDR2 is SVGEGT in the germline V gene. CDR3 sequence: CASSYLPGLPLPHYEQYF. DNA of the CDR3: TGTGCCAGCAGTTATCTCCCGGGACTACCCCTCCCGCACTACGAGCAGTACTTC.

This rearrangement joins TRBV6-6 to TRBJ2-5, with unresolved D. The V and J ends lost 0 bases and 5 bases respectively, with 7 bases between them. This CDR3 comprises 13 residues. Germline CDR1 reads MNHNY; CDR2 reads SVGAGI (reference sequence). The CDR3 is CASSYSGDETQYF. Here the CDR3 DNA reads TGTGCCAGCAGTTACTCGGGCGACGAGACCCAGTACTTC.

The chain is built from TRBV7-9 and TRBJ2-1; no definite D call. This CDR3 comprises 12 residues. The V gene's germline CDR1 is SEHNR and CDR2 FQNEAQ (reference sequence). CDR3 sequence reads: CCGGSSYNEQFF. As DNA, the CDR3 is TGTTGCGGCGGAAGCTCCTACAATGAGCAGTTCTTC.

The chain links TRBV5-1 to TRBJ2-3; TRBD2 aligns across 14 bases. With 4 bases clipped from V and 0 bases from J, the junction kept 10 bases outside the gene matches. Germline V gene lookup returns CDR1 SGHRS and CDR2 YFSETQ. The CDR3 covers 19 residues. The CDR3 reads CASSPQGLAGGLSTDTQYF. CDR3 nucleotides: TGCGCCAGCAGCCCCCAAGGACTAGCGGGGGGCCTTAGCACAGATACGCAGTATTTT.

The rearrangement joins TRBV14 to TRBJ2-7; D might be TRBD1 (6 bases). Per germline, CDR1 SGHDN and CDR2 FVKESK. CDR3 size: 13 residues. V lost 3 bases, J lost 3 bases, and 9 bases lay in between. The CDR3, as DNA: TGTGCCAGCAGCCAGGGACATCTCTACGAGCAGTACTTC. Protein product: CASSQGHLYEQYF.

This clonotype occurred a few times. The V and J genes are TRBV6-5 and TRBJ2-1; D gene unclear. In germline, CDR1 is MNHEY, CDR2 SVGAGI. Trimming shortened V by 2 bases and J by 4 bases, and 6 bases separated the two germline ends. This CDR3 is 13 amino acids long. CDR3 in DNA: TGTGCCAGCAGTTACAGGAAATACAATGAGCAGTTCTTC. This translates into CASSYRKYNEQFF.

There are a few counts of this clonotype. The chain recombines TRBV5-1 with TRBJ2-1, with a weak D call TRBD2 (5 bases). The CDR3 spans 15 residues. Trimming shortened V by 3 bases and J by 0 bases, and 10 bases separated the two germline ends. Germline loops: CDR1 SGHRS, CDR2 YFSETQ. CDR3 protein: CASSYEGVSYNEQFF. Here the CDR3 DNA reads TGCGCCAGCAGCTACGAGGGAGTCTCCTACAATGAGCAGTTCTTC.

This clonotype was observed many times. The rearrangement links TRBV12-3 or TRBV12-4 to TRBJ2-5, with 14 bases lining up with TRBD2. This CDR3 contains 14 residues. The junction had 4 bases not matched to a gene; V was cut back by 6 bases and J by 7 bases. The CDR3 nucleotides are TGTGCCAGCAGCCCCGGACTAGCGGGAGGGACCCAGTACTTC. It encodes CASSPGLAGGTQYF.

In this sample, this clonotype turned up a few times. The chain employs TRBV20-1 and TRBJ2-7; 9 bases align to TRBD2. Germline V gene sequence: CDR1 DFQATT, CDR2 SNEGSKA (reference sequence). Trimming at V came to 4 bases and at J to 3 bases, leaving 16 bases not matched to a gene. The CDR3 has 17 amino acids. CDR3 DNA sequence: TGCAGTGCTAACAGGGTTCTTAGCGGGAGTCGAAGCTACGAGCAGTACTTC. Its protein product is CSANRVLSGSRSYEQYF.

The chain has TRBV20-1 and TRBJ2-3, with D possibly TRBD1 on 6 matching bases. Trimming stripped 6 bases from V and 6 bases from J, with 19 bases between. Germline-derived CDR1 and CDR2 are DFQATT and SNEGSKA (reference sequence). The CDR3 loop spans 14 amino acids. The CDR3 nucleotides read TGCAGTGCGCGAACAGGGTACGATGGGGATACGCAGTATTTT. Protein product: CSARTGYDGDTQYF.

This clonotype was recorded a few times. The chain couples TRBV28 to TRBJ2-1; 11 nucleotides align to TRBD2. V shed 4 bases, J shed 3 bases, and the junction held 11 bases outside the gene matches. Germline V gene data show CDR1 as MDHEN and CDR2 as SYDVKM. CDR3 length: 18 amino acids. CDR3 residues: CASSSPESGLAVYNEQFF. The CDR3 coding sequence is TGTGCCAGCAGTTCACCCGAATCGGGACTAGCGGTCTACAATGAGCAGTTCTTC.

This clonotype was found many times. This chain uses TRBV21-1 with TRBJ2-1; the table gives TRBD2 as D, unverified against the DNA. TRBV21-1 is a pseudogene. This CDR3 has 15 amino acids. CDR3 DNA sequence: TGTGCCAGCAGCAATGGGCTAGCGGACTACAATGAGCAGTTCTTC. It encodes CASSNGLADYNEQFF.

The chain couples TRBV14 to TRBJ1-2; no clear D. The V end lost 4 bases, the J end lost 4 bases, and 16 bases lay between the germline ends. Germline V gene sequence: CDR1 SGHDN, CDR2 FVKESK. This CDR3 spans 15 amino acids. CDR3 protein: CASSLAAFGGYGYTF. As DNA, the CDR3 is TGTGCCAGCAGCCTAGCGGCCTTCGGAGGCTATGGCTACACCTTC. Complete variable domain (other parts from reference TRBV14 and TRBJ1-2): EAGVTQFPSHSVIEKGQTVTLRCDPISGHDNLYWYRRVMGKEIKFLLHFVKESKQDESGMPNNRFLAERTGGTYSTLKVQPAELEDSGVYFCASSLAAFGGYGYTFGSGTRLTVV.

This clonotype was counted many times. J is TRBJ1-3 and V is TRBV7-9; no reliable D call. Per germline, CDR1 SEHNR and CDR2 FQNEAQ (reference sequence). The CDR3 runs to 14 residues. Trimming shortened V by 2 bases and J by 2 bases, and 7 bases separated the two germline ends. CDR3: CASSLMRAGNTIYF. CDR3 coding DNA: TGTGCCAGCAGCTTAATGAGGGCTGGAAACACCATATATTTT.

V usage is TRBV27 and J usage is TRBJ1-5, with D hard to call. Germline V gene data show CDR1 as MNHEY and CDR2 as SMNVEV (reference sequence). V was pared by 10 bases and J by 6 bases, with 19 bases between. This CDR3 contains 14 residues. The CDR3 sequence is CATNNKGPGQPQHF. CDR3 sequence (DNA): TGTGCCACAAACAATAAGGGTCCGGGTCAGCCCCAGCATTTT.